The rows below give T cell receptor beta chains drawn from one sample of a study of blood T cell repertoires in COVID-19. Sequencing was performed with immunoSEQ multiplex PCR; in TCRdb, only in-frame clones are kept and a portion is missing. The table shows 150,000 to 200,000 clones, with about 80% occurring only once. The sequencing input was peripheral blood. All receptors come from a man in his sixties with acute or convalescent COVID-19. Both conserved end residues are part of each CDR3. Fields, in order: J gene, V gene, D gene, clone size, CDR3 DNA, CDR3 protein. A D gene is named only where the DNA matches it firmly. Only some rows state a clone size, as once, few, many or a class for expanded clones.

J gene: TRBJ2-7
V gene: TRBV5-6
D gene: NA
clone size: NA
CDR3 DNA: TGTGCCAGCAGCTCCCTCAAAGACAGTCCCCTCTACGAGCAGTACTTC
CDR3 protein: CASSSLKDSPLYEQYF

J gene: TRBJ2-6
V gene: TRBV29-1
D gene: TRBD1
clone size: NA
CDR3 DNA: TGCAGCGCAATGACAGGGGGCTCTGGGGCCAACGTCCTGACTTTC
CDR3 protein: CSAMTGGSGANVLTF

J gene: TRBJ2-5
V gene: TRBV21-1
D gene: NA
clone size: NA
CDR3 DNA: TGTGCCAGCAGCAATTTCCGAGTCCCCTGGGAGGGCGAGACCCAGTACTTC
CDR3 protein: CASSNFRVPWEGETQYF

J gene: TRBJ2-3
V gene: TRBV10-2
D gene: NA
clone size: NA
CDR3 DNA: TGCGCCAGCAGTGAGGGTCAAGGGGTGGCGAGCACAGATACGCAGTATTTT
CDR3 protein: CASSEGQGVASTDTQYF

J gene: TRBJ1-1
V gene: TRBV27
D gene: NA
clone size: NA
CDR3 DNA: TGTGCCAGCAGTATCTTCAGGAACACTGAAGCTTTCTTT
CDR3 protein: CASSIFRNTEAFF

J gene: TRBJ1-1
V gene: TRBV6-5
D gene: NA
clone size: few
CDR3 DNA: TGTGCCAGCAGTTTGGCAGTGAACACTGAAGCTTTCTTT
CDR3 protein: CASSLAVNTEAFF

J gene: TRBJ2-1
V gene: TRBV2
D gene: TRBD2
clone size: few
CDR3 DNA: TGTGCCAGCACTAGCGGGGGGTTTAATAACAATGAGCAGTTCTTC
CDR3 protein: CASTSGGFNNNEQFF

J gene: TRBJ1-5
V gene: TRBV24-1
D gene: TRBD1
clone size: NA
CDR3 DNA: TGTGCCACCAGTTTACCGGGACAGGGGACCTCAGGCGATCAGCCCCAGCATTTT
CDR3 protein: CATSLPGQGTSGDQPQHF

J gene: TRBJ2-1
V gene: TRBV7-9
D gene: TRBD1
clone size: NA
CDR3 DNA: TGTGCCAGCAGCTTAGGGACAGGGGGTGATGAGCAGTTCTTC
CDR3 protein: CASSLGTGGDEQFF

J gene: TRBJ1-5
V gene: TRBV5-1
D gene: NA
clone size: NA
CDR3 DNA: TGCGCCAGCAGCCCCGGTCCCGAGAGCAATCAGCCCCAGCATTTT
CDR3 protein: CASSPGPESNQPQHF

J gene: TRBJ1-3
V gene: TRBV19
D gene: TRBD1
clone size: NA
CDR3 DNA: TGTGCCAGTAAGGGCAGGGGGCTCTCTGGAAACACCATATATTTT
CDR3 protein: CASKGRGLSGNTIYF

J gene: TRBJ2-4
V gene: TRBV5-1
D gene: TRBD2
clone size: NA
CDR3 DNA: TGCGCCAGCAGCTCCAGCGGGAGCGCGCCAAACATTCAGTACTTC
CDR3 protein: CASSSSGSAPNIQYF

J gene: TRBJ2-7
V gene: TRBV5-8
D gene: TRBD2
clone size: NA
CDR3 DNA: TGTGCCAGCAGCCGACGTTATAGCGGGAGTGACAACGAGCAGTACTTC
CDR3 protein: CASSRRYSGSDNEQYF

J gene: TRBJ1-2
V gene: TRBV6-6
D gene: NA
clone size: NA
CDR3 DNA: TGTGCCAGCATATCCGAGGGACTTGGCTACACCTTC
CDR3 protein: CASISEGLGYTF

J gene: TRBJ1-2
V gene: TRBV29-1
D gene: TRBD1
clone size: NA
CDR3 DNA: TGCAGCGTTAGGACAGGGGGTAACTATGGCTACACCTTC
CDR3 protein: CSVRTGGNYGYTF

J gene: TRBJ2-7
V gene: TRBV27
D gene: NA
clone size: once
CDR3 DNA: TGTGCCAGCAGTTTTGGACAGTTCTACGAGCAGTACTTC
CDR3 protein: CASSFGQFYEQYF

J gene: TRBJ1-1
V gene: TRBV2
D gene: NA
clone size: NA
CDR3 DNA: TGTGCCAGCCCCCGAGGGGGGGCGTTTTCCGCAGAAGCTTTCTTT
CDR3 protein: CASPRGGAFSAEAFF